A selection of T cell receptor beta chains follows, all from one sample in a study of untreated major depressive disorder. The data were produced by immunoSEQ multiplex PCR, yet TCRdb's version contains in-frame clones alone and is incomplete. This sample yields tens of thousands of clones, of which roughly 93% are seen a single time; around 0.33% belongs to the top ten. Sequencing was performed on CD4+ T cells from PBMCs. The receptors shown here come from a man aged 30 to 39 in good health. The CDR3 runs from the conserved cysteine through the conserved F or W. Each record gives: V gene, D gene, J gene, clone size, CDR3 DNA, CDR3 protein. A D gene is named only where the DNA matches it firmly. Not every row has a clone size; where given, it reads once, few, many or a size class.

>TRBV9|NA|TRBJ1-5|once
TGTGCCAGCAGCACCGGGGTTGGGAGCCAGCCCCAGCATTTT
CASSTGVGSQPQHF
>TRBV2|NA|TRBJ1-2|NA
TGTGCCAGCAGTGAAAACAGATCCTATGGCTACACCTTC
CASSENRSYGYTF
>TRBV2|NA|TRBJ2-6|NA
TGTGCCAGCACCCGTACGAGCTGGGGTGGGGCCAACGTCCTGACTTTC
CASTRTSWGGANVLTF
>TRBV27|NA|TRBJ1-5|NA
TGTGCCCCACAGGCGGTTCCGAATCAGCCCCAGCATTTT
CAPQAVPNQPQHF
>TRBV5-1|TRBD2|TRBJ2-7|once
TGCGCCAGCAGCTTGGGGACTAGCGGGTACTACGAGCAGTACTTC
CASSLGTSGYYEQYF
>TRBV7-2|NA|TRBJ1-1|NA
TGTGCCAGCAGCTTAGTGTCTGTTGAAGCTTTCTTT
CASSLVSVEAFF
>TRBV29-1|TRBD1|TRBJ1-1|once
TGCAGCGTTGGAACCAGGGGGACTGAAGCTTTCTTT
CSVGTRGTEAFF
>TRBV4-1|NA|TRBJ1-5|few
TGCGCCAGCAGCTTAATCTATAGCAATCAGCCCCAGCATTTT
CASSLIYSNQPQHF
>TRBV29-1|NA|TRBJ2-3|NA
TGCAGCGTTGGACTACTCCTCACAGATACGCAGTATTTT
CSVGLLLTDTQYF
>TRBV20-1|NA|TRBJ2-1|NA
TGCAGTGCTAGGGACGTCAATGAGCAGTTCTTC
CSARDVNEQFF
>TRBV5-1|TRBD1|TRBJ1-5|NA
TGCGCCAGCAGCTTGGGGACAGGGTCCGGTCAGCCCCAGCATTTT
CASSLGTGSGQPQHF
>TRBV5-1|TRBD2|TRBJ2-7|NA
TGCGCCAGCAGCTTGGGACGGGAGGGGTACGAGCAGTACTTC
CASSLGREGYEQYF
>TRBV7-2|TRBD1|TRBJ1-1|NA
TGTGCCAGCTCATCATCAGGGACAGGGAAGAAAGCTTTCTTT
CASSSSGTGKKAFF
>TRBV7-2|TRBD1|TRBJ1-2|NA
TGTGCCAGCAGCTTAGGGACAGGGGAAAACACCTTC
CASSLGTGENTF
>TRBV15|NA|TRBJ1-5|NA
TGTGCCACCAGCAGAGGAACGGAGGAGAATCAGCCCCAGCATTTT
CATSRGTEENQPQHF
>TRBV4-2|NA|TRBJ1-5|NA
TGTGCCAGCAGCCAAGGGGGCAGGGGAGATCAGCCCCAGCATTTT
CASSQGGRGDQPQHF
>TRBV28|NA|TRBJ2-1|once
TGTGCCAGCAGTTCGGCGGGACAGTCCTACAATGAGCAGTTCTTC
CASSSAGQSYNEQFF
>TRBV5-1|TRBD2|TRBJ2-3|NA
TGCGCCAGCAGCTTCGGACTAGCGGGCGCAGATACGCAGTATTTT
CASSFGLAGADTQYF
>TRBV29-1|NA|TRBJ1-1|NA
TGCAGCGTTGAAGAACCCCTCGGGAGGAGGACTAACACTGAAGCTTTCTTT
CSVEEPLGRRTNTEAFF
>TRBV19|NA|TRBJ2-1|NA
TGTGCCAGTAGTATATACAATGAGCAGTTCTTC
CASSIYNEQFF
>TRBV10-3|NA|TRBJ1-1|NA
TGTGCCATCAGTGGCGGGCAGGGTCGCACTGAAGCTTTCTTT
CAISGGQGRTEAFF
>TRBV6-5|NA|TRBJ2-7|NA
TGTGCCAGCAGTTACCGGCGCGGCGGGGCCTACGAGCAGTACTTC
CASSYRRGGAYEQYF
>TRBV6-1|TRBD1|TRBJ1-1|NA
TGTGCCAGCAGTGAAATTGGACAGGGGGCGAGAACTGAAGCTTTCTTT
CASSEIGQGARTEAFF
>TRBV5-1|TRBD1|TRBJ2-5|NA
TGCGCCAGCAGCTTCCCGACAGGGGGCCTGCAGACCCAGTACTTC
CASSFPTGGLQTQYF
>TRBV5-1|TRBD1|TRBJ2-7|NA
TGCGCCAGCAGCCTTTACAGGGGCGAGCAGTACTTC
CASSLYRGEQYF
>TRBV30|TRBD1|TRBJ2-2|NA
TGTGCCAAATCCCGGGACAGGGTCTGGGGCACCGGGGAGCTGTTTTTT
CAKSRDRVWGTGELFF
>TRBV5-1|TRBD2|TRBJ2-1|NA
TGCGCCAGCAGCTTGGGGTTGGGAGGACTAGCGAGCAATGAGCAGTTCTTC
CASSLGLGGLASNEQFF
>TRBV9|TRBD1|TRBJ2-7|NA
TGTGCCAGCAGCGGAGGGACAGGGATGGTCTACGAGCAGTACTTC
CASSGGTGMVYEQYF
>TRBV5-1|NA|TRBJ2-3|NA
TGCGCCAGCAGCTTGGGACAGGTCACCCTGGGGGATACGCAGTATTTT
CASSLGQVTLGDTQYF
>TRBV19|NA|TRBJ1-5|NA
TGTGCCAGTAGTATACACCGGGGGGGCTTCCGGGACAACCTTCAGCCCCAGCATTTT
CASSIHRGGFRDNLQPQHF
>TRBV18|NA|TRBJ2-3|NA
TGTGCCAGCTCACTGACCGCTGAACAGGGAACGCAGTATTTT
CASSLTAEQGTQYF
>TRBV7-2|NA|TRBJ2-5|NA
TGTGCCAGCAGCCAGGACCAACAAGAGACCCAGTACTTC
CASSQDQQETQYF
>TRBV9|NA|TRBJ2-7|NA
TGTGCCAGCAGCGCGACAGGTGCTGAATACGAGCAGTACTTC
CASSATGAEYEQYF
>TRBV19|NA|TRBJ1-1|once
TGTGCCAGTAGTATGCGGGTCACTGAAGCTTTCTTT
CASSMRVTEAFF
>TRBV6-5|NA|TRBJ2-1|once
TGTGCCAGCAGTTACTCGATCCGAGGGCCTGGGGATGAGCAGTTCTTC
CASSYSIRGPGDEQFF
>TRBV4-2|NA|TRBJ2-7|NA
TGTGCCAGCAGCCAACCCCGGGGACACTACGAGCAGTACTTC
CASSQPRGHYEQYF
>TRBV5-4|TRBD2|TRBJ2-2|NA
TGTGCCAGCAGCTTGCGCGGGGGTAAGAACACCGGGGAGCTGTTTTTT
CASSLRGGKNTGELFF
>TRBV29-1|TRBD2|TRBJ2-3|once
TGCAGCGCGAGGGCCACGACTAGCGGGGCCACAGATACGCAGTATTTT
CSARATTSGATDTQYF
>TRBV27|NA|TRBJ1-2|once
TGTGCCAGCAGTTTGTTGACCTCTCCCATTGGCTACACCTTC
CASSLLTSPIGYTF
>TRBV27|NA|TRBJ1-1|once
TGTGCCAGCAGTTACGCGGGCAGATACACTGAAGCTTTCTTT
CASSYAGRYTEAFF
>TRBV9|NA|TRBJ1-2|NA
TGTGCCAGCAGCTCCCAGCGGGGCGGTGGCTACACCTTC
CASSSQRGGGYTF
>TRBV7-2|NA|TRBJ1-3|NA
TGTGCCAGCGACCCGTCCCCAAGCTCTGGAAACACCATATATTTT
CASDPSPSSGNTIYF
>TRBV7-2|NA|TRBJ2-2|NA
TGTGCCAGCATGAGTGGTCGGGCCGGGGAGCTGTTTTTT
CASMSGRAGELFF
>TRBV7-2|NA|TRBJ1-5|NA
TGTGCCAGCAGCTTATCACAGATTAGCAATCAGCCCCAGCATTTT
CASSLSQISNQPQHF
>TRBV20-1|NA|TRBJ1-2|NA
TGCAGTGCTACAAGCCATGGCTACACCTTC
CSATSHGYTF
>TRBV5-1|NA|TRBJ1-5|NA
TGCGCCAGCAGCTTGGGCAGTAATCAGCCCCAGCATTTT
CASSLGSNQPQHF
>TRBV4-1|NA|TRBJ2-6|NA
TGCGCCAGCAGCGCCGATTCCCCAGGCTCTGGGGCCAACGTCCTGACTTTC
CASSADSPGSGANVLTF
>TRBV19|NA|TRBJ2-7|NA
TGTGCCAGTAGTATAGGGGACGTCTACGAGCAGTACTTC
CASSIGDVYEQYF
>TRBV4-1|NA|TRBJ1-5|NA
TGCGCCAGCAGCCAAGATAACGGCAATCAGCCCCAGCATTTT
CASSQDNGNQPQHF
>TRBV2|NA|TRBJ2-7|NA
TGTGCCAGCATTAAGGGCAGGGCCCGAGGGGAGCAGTACTTC
CASIKGRARGEQYF
>TRBV4-3|TRBD1|TRBJ1-2|NA
TGCGCCAGCAGCCTGCGCGCACAGGGGCCATATGGCTACACCTTC
CASSLRAQGPYGYTF
>TRBV5-1|TRBD1|TRBJ1-2|NA
TGCGCCAGCAGCTTGGCAGGGGGCTCAGGATATGGCTACACCTTC
CASSLAGGSGYGYTF
>TRBV5-1|NA|TRBJ2-4|NA
TGCGCCAGCAGCTTGGATGGGACAACAAACATTCAGTACTTC
CASSLDGTTNIQYF
>TRBV5-1|TRBD1|TRBJ2-5|NA
TGCGCCAGCAGCCCCTCGCACACAGGGGAGGAGACCCAGTACTTC
CASSPSHTGEETQYF
>TRBV5-6|NA|TRBJ2-2|NA
TGTGCCAGCAGCTTGGTAGGTGACTGGAGGTCTGTAACCGGGGAGCTGTTTTTT
CASSLVGDWRSVTGELFF
>TRBV6-5|NA|TRBJ1-2|NA
TGTGCCAGCAGGTACGGTCTGGGCAGGGCCTATGGCTACACCTTC
CASRYGLGRAYGYTF
>TRBV10-3|TRBD2|TRBJ2-5|NA
TGTGCCATCAGAGGACTAGCGGGATCAGAGACCCAGTACTTC
CAIRGLAGSETQYF